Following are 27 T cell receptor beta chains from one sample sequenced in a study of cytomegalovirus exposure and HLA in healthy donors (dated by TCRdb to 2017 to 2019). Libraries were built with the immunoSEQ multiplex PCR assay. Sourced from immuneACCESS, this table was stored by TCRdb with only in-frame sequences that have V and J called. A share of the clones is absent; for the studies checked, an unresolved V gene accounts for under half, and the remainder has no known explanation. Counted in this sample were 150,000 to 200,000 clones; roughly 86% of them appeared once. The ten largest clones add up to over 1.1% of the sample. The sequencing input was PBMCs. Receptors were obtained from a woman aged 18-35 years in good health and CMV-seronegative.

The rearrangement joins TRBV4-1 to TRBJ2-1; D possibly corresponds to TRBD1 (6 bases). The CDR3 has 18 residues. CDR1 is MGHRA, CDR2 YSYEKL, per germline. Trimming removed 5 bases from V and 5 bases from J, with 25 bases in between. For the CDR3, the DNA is TGCGCCAGCAGCGAAATTGCTGCCGGGACACAAGGGAACAATGAGCAGTTCTTC. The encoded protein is CASSEIAAGTQGNNEQFF.

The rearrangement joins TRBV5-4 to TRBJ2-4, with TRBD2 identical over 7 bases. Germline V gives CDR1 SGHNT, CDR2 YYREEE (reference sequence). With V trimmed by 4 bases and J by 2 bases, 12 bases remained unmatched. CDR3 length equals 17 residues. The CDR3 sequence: CASSPGGSQGSKNIQYF. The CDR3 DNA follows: TGTGCCAGCAGCCCCGGGGGGTCCCAAGGGTCCAAAAACATTCAGTACTTC.

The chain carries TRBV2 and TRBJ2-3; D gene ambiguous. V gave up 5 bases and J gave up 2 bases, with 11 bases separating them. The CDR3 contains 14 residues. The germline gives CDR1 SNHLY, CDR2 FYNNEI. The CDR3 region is CASSLPQDTDTQYF. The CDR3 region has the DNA TGTGCCAGCAGTCTACCCCAAGACACAGATACGCAGTATTTT.

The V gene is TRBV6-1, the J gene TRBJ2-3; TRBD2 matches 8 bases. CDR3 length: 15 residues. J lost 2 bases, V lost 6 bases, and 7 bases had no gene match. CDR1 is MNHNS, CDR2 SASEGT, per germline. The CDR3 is CASRPGLALTDTQYF. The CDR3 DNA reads TGTGCCAGCAGACCCGGACTAGCTCTCACAGATACGCAGTATTTT.

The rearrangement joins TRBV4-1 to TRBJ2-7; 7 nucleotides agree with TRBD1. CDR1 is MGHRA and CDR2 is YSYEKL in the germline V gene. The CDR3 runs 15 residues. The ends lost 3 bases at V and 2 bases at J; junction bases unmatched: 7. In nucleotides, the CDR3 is TGCGCCAGCAGCCAGCCTACAGGGGTCCCCTACGAGCAGTACTTC. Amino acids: CASSQPTGVPYEQYF.

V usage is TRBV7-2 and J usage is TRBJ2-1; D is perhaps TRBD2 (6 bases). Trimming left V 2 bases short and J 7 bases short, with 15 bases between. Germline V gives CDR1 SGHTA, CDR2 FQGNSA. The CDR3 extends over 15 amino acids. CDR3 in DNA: TGTGCCAGCAGCTTAATGGGGGGACCTAAGAATGAGCAGTTCTTC. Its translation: CASSLMGGPKNEQFF.

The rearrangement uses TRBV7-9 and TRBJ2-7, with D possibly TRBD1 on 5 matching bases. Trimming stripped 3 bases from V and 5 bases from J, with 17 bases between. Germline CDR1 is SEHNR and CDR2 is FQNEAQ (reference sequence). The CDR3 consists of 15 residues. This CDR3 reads CASSFTQGLRNEQYF. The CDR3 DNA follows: TGTGCCAGCAGCTTTACCCAGGGCTTAAGAAACGAGCAGTACTTC.

CDR3 nucleotides: TGCAGCGTTGACGCGGCCTCTGGGGCCAACGTCCTGACTTTC. This codes for CSVDAASGANVLTF. The chain combines TRBV29-1 with TRBJ2-6; the D is unclear. CDR1 SQVTM and CDR2 ANQGSEA come from the germline V gene. V gave up 3 bases and J gave up 0 bases, with 6 bases separating them. The CDR3 consists of 14 residues.

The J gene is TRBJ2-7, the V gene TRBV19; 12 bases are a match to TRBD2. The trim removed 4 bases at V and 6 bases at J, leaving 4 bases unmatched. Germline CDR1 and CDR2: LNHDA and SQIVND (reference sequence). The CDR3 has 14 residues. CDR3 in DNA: TGTGCCAGTAGTAGGGGACTAGCGGGTGTCGAGCAGTACTTC. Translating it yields CASSRGLAGVEQYF.

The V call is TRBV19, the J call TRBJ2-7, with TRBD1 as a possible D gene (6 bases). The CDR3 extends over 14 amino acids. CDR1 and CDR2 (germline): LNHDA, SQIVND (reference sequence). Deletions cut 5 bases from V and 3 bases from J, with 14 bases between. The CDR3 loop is CASSLTGAYYEQYF. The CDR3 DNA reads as TGTGCCAGTAGTCTGACAGGAGCCTACTACGAGCAGTACTTC.

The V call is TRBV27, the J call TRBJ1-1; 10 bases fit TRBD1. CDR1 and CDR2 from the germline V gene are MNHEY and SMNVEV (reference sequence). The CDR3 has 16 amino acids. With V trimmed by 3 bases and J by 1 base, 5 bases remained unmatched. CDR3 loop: CASSFPGQGKNTEAFF. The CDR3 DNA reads TGTGCCAGCAGTTTCCCGGGACAGGGGAAGAACACTGAAGCTTTCTTT.

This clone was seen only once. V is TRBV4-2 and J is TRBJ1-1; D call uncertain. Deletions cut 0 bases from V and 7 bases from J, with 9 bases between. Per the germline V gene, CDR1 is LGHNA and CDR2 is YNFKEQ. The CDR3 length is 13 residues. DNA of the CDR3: TGTGCCAGCAGCCAAGATCGGCTAGGTGAAGCTTTCTTT. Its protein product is CASSQDRLGEAFF.

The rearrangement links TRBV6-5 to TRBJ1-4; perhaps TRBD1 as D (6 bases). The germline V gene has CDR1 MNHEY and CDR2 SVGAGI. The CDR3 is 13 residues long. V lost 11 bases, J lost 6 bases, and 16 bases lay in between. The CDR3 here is CAASRGGDEKLFF. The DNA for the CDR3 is TGTGCCGCGAGTAGGGGGGGGGATGAAAAACTGTTTTTT.

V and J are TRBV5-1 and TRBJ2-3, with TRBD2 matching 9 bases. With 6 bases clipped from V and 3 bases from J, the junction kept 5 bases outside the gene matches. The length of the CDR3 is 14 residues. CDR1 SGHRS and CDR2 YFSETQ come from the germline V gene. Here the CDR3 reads CASTRLAETDTQYF. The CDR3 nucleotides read TGCGCCAGCACCCGACTAGCGGAAACAGATACGCAGTATTTT. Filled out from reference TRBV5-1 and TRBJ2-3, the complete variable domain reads KAGVTQTPRYLIKTRGQQVTLSCSPISGHRSVSWYQQTPGQGLQFLFEYFSETQRNKGNFPGRFSGRQFSNSRSEMNVSTLELGDSALYLCASTRLAETDTQYFGPGTRLTVL.

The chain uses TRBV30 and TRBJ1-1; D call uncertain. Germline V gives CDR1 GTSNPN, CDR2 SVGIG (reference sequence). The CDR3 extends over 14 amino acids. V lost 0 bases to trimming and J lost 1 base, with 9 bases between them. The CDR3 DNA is TGTGCCTGGAGTGTTTCCGGGAAGAACACTGAAGCTTTCTTT. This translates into CAWSVSGKNTEAFF.

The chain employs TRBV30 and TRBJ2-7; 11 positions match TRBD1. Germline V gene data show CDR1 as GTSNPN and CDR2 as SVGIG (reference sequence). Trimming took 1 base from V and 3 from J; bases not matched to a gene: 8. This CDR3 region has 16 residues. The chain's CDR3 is CAWSGRTGGKFYEQYF. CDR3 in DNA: TGTGCCTGGAGTGGAAGGACAGGGGGCAAATTCTACGAGCAGTACTTC.

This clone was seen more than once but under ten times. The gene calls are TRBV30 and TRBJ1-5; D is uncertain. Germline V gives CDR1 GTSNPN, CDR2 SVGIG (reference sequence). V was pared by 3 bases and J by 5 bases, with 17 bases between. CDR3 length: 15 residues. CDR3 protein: CAWSLTRGSDQPQHF. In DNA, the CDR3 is TGTGCCTGGAGCCTCACCAGAGGCTCGGATCAGCCCCAGCATTTT.

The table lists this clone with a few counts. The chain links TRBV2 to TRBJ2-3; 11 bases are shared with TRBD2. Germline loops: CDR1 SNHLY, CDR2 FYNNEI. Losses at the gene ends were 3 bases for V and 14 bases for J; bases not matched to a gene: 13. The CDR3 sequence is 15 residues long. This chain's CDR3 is CASSEGGLAEQLRYF. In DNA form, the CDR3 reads TGTGCCAGCAGTGAGGGGGGACTAGCGGAACAACTTCGGTATTTT.

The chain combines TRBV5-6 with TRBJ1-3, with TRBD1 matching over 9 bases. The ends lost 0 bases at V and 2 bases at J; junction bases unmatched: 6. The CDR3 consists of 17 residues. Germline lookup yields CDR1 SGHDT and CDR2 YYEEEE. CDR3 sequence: CASSLGLTGGPGNTIYF. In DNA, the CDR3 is TGTGCCAGCAGCTTGGGCTTGACAGGGGGTCCTGGAAACACCATATATTTT.

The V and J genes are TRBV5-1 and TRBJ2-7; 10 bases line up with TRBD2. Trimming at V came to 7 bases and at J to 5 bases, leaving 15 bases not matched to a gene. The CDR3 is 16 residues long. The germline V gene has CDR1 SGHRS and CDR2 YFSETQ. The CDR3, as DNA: TGCGCCAGCGGTGCTTGGGCAGCGGGAGGGTTCGACGAGCAGTACTTC. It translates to CASGAWAAGGFDEQYF. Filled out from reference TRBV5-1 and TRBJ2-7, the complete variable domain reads KAGVTQTPRYLIKTRGQQVTLSCSPISGHRSVSWYQQTPGQGLQFLFEYFSETQRNKGNFPGRFSGRQFSNSRSEMNVSTLELGDSALYLCASGAWAAGGFDEQYFGPGTRLTVT.

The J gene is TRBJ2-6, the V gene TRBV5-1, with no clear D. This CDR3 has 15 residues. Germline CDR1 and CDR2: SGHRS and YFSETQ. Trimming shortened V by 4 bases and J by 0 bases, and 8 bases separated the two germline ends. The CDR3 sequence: CASSQRDSGANVLTF. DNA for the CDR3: TGCGCCAGCAGCCAAAGAGACTCTGGGGCCAACGTCCTGACTTTC.

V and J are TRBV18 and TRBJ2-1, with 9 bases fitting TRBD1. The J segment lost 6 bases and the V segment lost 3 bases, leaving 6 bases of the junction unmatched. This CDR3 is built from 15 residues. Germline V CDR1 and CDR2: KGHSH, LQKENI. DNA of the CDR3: TGTGCCAGCTCACCGTCCGGGACAGGGTCCAATGAGCAGTTCTTC. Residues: CASSPSGTGSNEQFF.

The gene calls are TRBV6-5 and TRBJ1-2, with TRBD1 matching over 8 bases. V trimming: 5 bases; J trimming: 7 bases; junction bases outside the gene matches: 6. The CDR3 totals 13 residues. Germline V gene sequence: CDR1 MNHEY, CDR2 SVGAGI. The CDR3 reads CASSRDRGAGYTF. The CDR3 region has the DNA TGTGCCAGCAGTCGAGACAGGGGAGCTGGCTACACCTTC.

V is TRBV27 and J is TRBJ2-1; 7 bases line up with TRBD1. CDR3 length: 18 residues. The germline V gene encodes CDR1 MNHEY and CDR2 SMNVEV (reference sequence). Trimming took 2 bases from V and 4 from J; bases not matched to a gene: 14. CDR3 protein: CASSLIQGRAGRYNEQFF. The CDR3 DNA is TGTGCCAGCAGTTTAATACAGGGGCGGGCAGGGAGATACAATGAGCAGTTCTTC.

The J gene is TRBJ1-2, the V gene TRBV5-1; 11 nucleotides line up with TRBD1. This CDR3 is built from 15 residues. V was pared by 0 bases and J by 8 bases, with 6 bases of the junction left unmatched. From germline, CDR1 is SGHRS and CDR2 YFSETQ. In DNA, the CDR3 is TGCGCCAGCAGCTTGGATGGACAGGGGGCGTCAGGCTACACCTTC. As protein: CASSLDGQGASGYTF.

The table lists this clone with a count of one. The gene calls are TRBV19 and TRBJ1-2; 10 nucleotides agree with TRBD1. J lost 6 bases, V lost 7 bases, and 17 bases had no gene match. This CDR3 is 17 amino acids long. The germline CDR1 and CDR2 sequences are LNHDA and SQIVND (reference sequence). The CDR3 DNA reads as TGTGCCAGTACCCAACCCGGGACAGGGGCCCTCCCGAATGGCTACACCTTC. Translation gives CASTQPGTGALPNGYTF.

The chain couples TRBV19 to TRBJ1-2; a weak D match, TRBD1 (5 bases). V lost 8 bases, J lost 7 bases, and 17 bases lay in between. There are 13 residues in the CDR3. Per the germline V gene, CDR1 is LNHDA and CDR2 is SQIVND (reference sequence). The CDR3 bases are TGTGCCAGTGAAGCCAGGGACTTTGCTGGCTACACCTTC. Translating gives CASEARDFAGYTF.